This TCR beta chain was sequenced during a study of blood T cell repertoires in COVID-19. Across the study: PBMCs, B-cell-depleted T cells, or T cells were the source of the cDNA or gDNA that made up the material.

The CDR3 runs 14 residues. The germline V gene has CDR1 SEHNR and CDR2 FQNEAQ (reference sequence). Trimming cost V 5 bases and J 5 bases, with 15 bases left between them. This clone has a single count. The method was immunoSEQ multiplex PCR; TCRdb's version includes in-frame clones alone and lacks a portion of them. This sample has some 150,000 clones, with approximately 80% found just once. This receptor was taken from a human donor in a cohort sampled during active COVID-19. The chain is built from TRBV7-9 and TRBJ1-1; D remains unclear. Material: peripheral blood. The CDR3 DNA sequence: TGTGCCAGCAGCGCACACGGACTGGGGACTGAAGCTTTCTTT. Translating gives CASSAHGLGTEAFF.